These 27 T cell receptor beta chains were sequenced from one sample in a study of early T cells in non-severe SARS-CoV-2 infection. TCRdb passed the 5' RACE reads through MiXCR, listing each CDR3 protein once. Of about 71,000 distinct CDR3 sequences detected, approximately 13% appear once; the ten largest clones hold roughly 2.6%. Here the sequenced sample was whole blood, taken at baseline. These receptors all come from an adult who was a healthcare worker with PCR-confirmed SARS-CoV-2 infection or an uninfected control (not recorded which).

This clonotype was observed many times. The V gene is TRBV14, the J gene TRBJ1-1, with 7 bases aligning to TRBD1. Germline CDR1 and CDR2: SGHDN and FVKESK. After removal of 7 bases from V and 4 bases from J, the junction contained 9 bases not matched to a gene. The length of the CDR3 is 14 residues. In nucleotides, the CDR3 is TGTGCCAGCACCCATAGGACAGGTTCCACTGAAGCTTTCTTT. It codes for CASTHRTGSTEAFF.

The V gene is TRBV15, the J gene TRBJ2-7, with 8 bases identical to TRBD1. The CDR3 has 13 amino acids. The J segment lost 3 bases and the V segment lost 5 bases, leaving 3 bases of the junction unmatched. Germline V CDR1 and CDR2: LNHNV, YYDKDF (reference sequence). The chain's CDR3 is CATSQQGGYEQYF. DNA for the CDR3: TGTGCCACCAGCCAACAGGGGGGCTACGAGCAGTACTTC.

This clonotype was detected only a few times. The chain employs TRBV2 and TRBJ1-5; D unresolved. CDR1 is SNHLY and CDR2 is FYNNEI in the germline V gene. V was shortened by 7 bases and J by 0 bases, with 7 bases between the two germline ends. This CDR3 contains 13 residues. The chain's CDR3 is CASTRDSNQPQHF. In DNA form, the CDR3 reads TGTGCCAGCACCCGAGATAGCAATCAGCCCCAGCATTTT.

V is TRBV3-1 and J is TRBJ1-2, with 7 bases fitting TRBD1. Trimming cost V 4 bases and J 4 bases; bases outside gene matches: 9. The CDR3 is 15 residues long. Germline V gene lookup returns CDR1 LGHDT and CDR2 YNNKEL (reference sequence). CDR3 region: CASSPGGGAGYGYTF. In DNA form, the CDR3 reads TGTGCCAGCAGCCCAGGGGGTGGGGCTGGCTATGGCTACACCTTC.

The V and J genes are TRBV3-1 and TRBJ1-2, with TRBD1 identical over 12 bases. Germline CDR1 and CDR2: LGHDT and YNNKEL (reference sequence). Losses at the gene ends were 2 bases for V and 7 bases for J; bases not matched to a gene: 14. The CDR3 extends over 18 amino acids. CDR3 loop: CASSQLGQGARMSFGYTF. DNA for the CDR3: TGTGCCAGCAGCCAATTGGGACAGGGGGCGCGTATGTCTTTTGGCTACACCTTC.

This chain uses TRBV2 with TRBJ1-5; D unclear. There are 12 residues in the CDR3. V dropped 5 bases and J dropped 7 bases, with 9 bases sitting between them. Germline V gene sequence: CDR1 SNHLY, CDR2 FYNNEI. This CDR3 is CASSSLLQPQHF. CDR3 DNA: TGTGCCAGCAGTTCCCTTTTGCAGCCCCAGCATTTT.

The CDR3 loop is CASSYFGTGSREQYF. CDR3 nucleotide sequence: TGTGCCAGCAGTTACTTCGGGACAGGGTCGAGGGAGCAGTACTTC. The chain uses TRBV6-5 and TRBJ2-7; TRBD1 aligns across 9 bases. Trimming cost V 1 base and J 7 bases; bases outside gene matches: 8. This CDR3 is built from 15 residues. The V gene's germline CDR1 is MNHEY and CDR2 SVGAGI.

There are many counts of this clonotype. The chain links TRBV11-2 to TRBJ2-1; D gene uncertain. V was clipped by 8 bases and J by 2 bases, with 10 bases between them. The CDR3 has 13 amino acids. In germline, CDR1 is SGHAT, CDR2 FQNNGV. The CDR3 region is CASYGQTYNEQFF. For the CDR3, the DNA is TGTGCCAGCTACGGGCAGACCTACAATGAGCAGTTCTTC.

This clonotype turned up a few times. The gene calls are TRBV28 and TRBJ1-6; TRBD1 might be the D (6 bases). Germline CDR1 is MDHEN and CDR2 is SYDVKM. Between the trimmed V and J ends, which lost 4 bases and 9 bases, there was a span of 19 bases. CDR3 length: 16 residues. The DNA for the CDR3 is TGTGCCAGCAGTTCCACAGGGATCCTATTCGGTTCACCCCTCCACTTT. Its translation: CASSSTGILFGSPLHF. The whole variable domain, remainder taken from reference TRBV28 and TRBJ1-6, is DVKVTQSSRYLVKRTGEKVFLECVQDMDHENMFWYRQDPGLGLRLIYFSYDVKMKEKGDIPEGYSVSREKKERFSLILESASTNQTSMYLCASSSTGILFGSPLHFGNGTRLTVT.

This clonotype was counted between two and nine times. J is TRBJ2-5 and V is TRBV11-2, with D unclear. V dropped 4 bases and J dropped 2 bases, with 14 bases sitting between them. The V gene's germline CDR1 is SGHAT and CDR2 FQNNGV. This CDR3 spans 15 amino acids. CDR3 DNA: TGTGCCAGCAGCTCCCGACAATCCCTACAAGAGACCCAGTACTTC. Protein sequence: CASSSRQSLQETQYF.

This clonotype was found a few times. The chain combines TRBV7-2 with TRBJ1-3; D remains ambiguous. This CDR3 contains 13 residues. Germline V gene lookup returns CDR1 SGHTA and CDR2 FQGNSA. Between the trimmed V and J ends, which lost 8 bases and 4 bases, there was a span of 12 bases. This chain's CDR3 is CASHKGWGNTIYF. CDR3 nucleotide sequence: TGTGCCAGCCACAAAGGGTGGGGAAACACCATATATTTT.

This clonotype was seen a handful of times. This chain connects TRBV6-2 or TRBV6-3 to TRBJ2-7; D is perhaps TRBD1 (6 bases). CDR3 length equals 16 residues. Per the germline V gene, CDR1 is MNHEY and CDR2 is SVGEGT. V lost 5 bases, J lost 0 bases, and 17 bases lay in between. CDR3 sequence (DNA): TGTGCCAGCAGTCCTAGCCGACAGGACGGCTCCTACGAGCAGTACTTC. Residues: CASSPSRQDGSYEQYF.

The chain links TRBV7-2 to TRBJ2-5, with 7 bases matching TRBD2. Germline values: CDR1 SGHTA, CDR2 FQGNSA. The CDR3 is made up of 15 amino acids. V trimming: 0 bases; J trimming: 5 bases; junction bases outside the gene matches: 6. DNA for the CDR3: TGTGCCAGCAGCTTAGCCCGGGTTAGCGGGGAGACCCAGTACTTC. Residues: CASSLARVSGETQYF.

The chain is built from TRBV18 and TRBJ1-2; D is perhaps TRBD1 (6 bases). Trimming left V 2 bases short and J 4 bases short, with 17 bases between. The CDR3 covers 16 residues. Germline values: CDR1 KGHSH, CDR2 LQKENI. The CDR3 spells CASSPDIVGTTYGYTF. CDR3 in DNA: TGTGCCAGCTCACCAGATATTGTCGGGACAACCTATGGCTACACCTTC.

There are many counts of this clonotype. The chain recombines TRBV4-1 with TRBJ1-3; unclear D gene. Germline assignment: CDR1 MGHRA and CDR2 YSYEKL. CDR3 length: 16 residues. V lost 1 base and J 0 bases, leaving 10 bases between the germline ends. The CDR3 DNA reads TGCGCCAGCAGCCAAGGGGGTTTAAGCTCTGGAAACACCATATATTTT. Translated: CASSQGGLSSGNTIYF.

This clonotype has only a few counts. The chain has TRBV18 and TRBJ2-7; D remains ambiguous. The CDR3 consists of 13 residues. Germline-derived CDR1 and CDR2 are KGHSH and LQKENI. The V end was cut by 2 bases, the J end by 5 bases, with 10 bases between. Here the CDR3 DNA reads TGTGCCAGCTCACCAAGGAGAACTGACGAGCAGTACTTC. This translates into CASSPRRTDEQYF.

This chain uses TRBV4-2 with TRBJ2-1, with TRBD2 matching 8 bases. CDR1 LGHNA and CDR2 YNFKEQ come from the germline V gene. This CDR3 is built from 16 residues. V lost 0 bases, J lost 8 bases, and 9 bases stayed unmatched. DNA of the CDR3: TGTGCCAGCAGCCAAGATTTGGCGGGGGGTTATGATGAGCAGTTCTTC. Its protein is CASSQDLAGGYDEQFF.

V usage is TRBV5-5 and J usage is TRBJ2-1; D remains ambiguous. The CDR3 length is 16 residues. V lost 2 bases, J lost 0 bases, and 12 bases lay in between. Germline V gives CDR1 SGHKS, CDR2 YYEKEE (reference sequence). DNA for the CDR3: TGTGCCAGCAGCTTCTCAATCTCCAACTCCTACAATGAGCAGTTCTTC. Translation: CASSFSISNSYNEQFF.

The CDR3 sequence is CSAEGAQETQYF. CDR3 DNA: TGCAGTGCGGAGGGGGCCCAAGAGACCCAGTACTTC. The chain uses TRBV20-1 and TRBJ2-5, with D maybe TRBD1 (7 bases). V was shortened by 6 bases and J by 1 base, with 9 bases between the two germline ends. The CDR3 length is 12 residues. The germline V gene encodes CDR1 DFQATT and CDR2 SNEGSKA (reference sequence).

This clonotype was recorded at least ten times. This chain joins TRBV20-1 and TRBJ2-7; D is possibly TRBD2 (5 bases). CDR1 is DFQATT, CDR2 SNEGSKA, per germline (reference sequence). The CDR3 covers 13 residues. The ends were cut back, 0 bases at V and 4 bases at J, with 10 bases in the middle. CDR3 in amino acids: CSARETGGYEQYF. The CDR3 DNA follows: TGCAGTGCTAGAGAAACTGGAGGTTACGAGCAGTACTTC.

The chain couples TRBV12-3 or TRBV12-4 to TRBJ1-1; D unclear. V shed 6 bases and J shed 0 bases, with 8 bases lying between them. The CDR3 runs to 13 residues. The CDR3 nucleotides are TGTGCCAGCAGAGTAAGGATGAACACTGAAGCTTTCTTT. It yields the protein CASRVRMNTEAFF.

This clonotype has a handful of counts. This chain uses TRBV20-1 with TRBJ1-2; TRBD1 matches at 8 bases. From germline, CDR1 is DFQATT and CDR2 SNEGSKA (reference sequence). The CDR3 runs 13 residues. V was clipped by 6 bases and J by 7 bases; unmatched bases: 10. The CDR3 DNA sequence: TGCAGTGCCCAAACAGGGGGAAGGAGTGGCTACACCTTC. Its protein product is CSAQTGGRSGYTF.

The J gene is TRBJ2-1, the V gene TRBV11-2, with D perhaps matching TRBD1 (5 bases). The CDR3 runs to 14 residues. CDR1 and CDR2 from the germline V gene are SGHAT and FQNNGV. Trimming took 4 bases from V and 9 from J, leaving 16 bases between them. CDR3 protein: CASSSRESGGEQFF. CDR3 nucleotides: TGTGCCAGCAGCTCCAGGGAATCGGGCGGTGAGCAGTTCTTC.

The V and J genes are TRBV4-1 and TRBJ2-3, with D perhaps matching TRBD2 (6 bases). This CDR3 contains 15 residues. The V gene lost 1 base and the J gene lost 2 bases, with 10 bases spanning the gap. CDR1 MGHRA and CDR2 YSYEKL come from the germline V gene. The CDR3 loop is CASSQVGGYTDTQYF. CDR3 DNA sequence: TGCGCCAGCAGCCAAGTGGGGGGTTACACAGATACGCAGTATTTT.

The J gene is TRBJ2-5, the V gene TRBV10-3, with D perhaps given as TRBD1 or TRBD2 (5 bases each). V gave up 0 bases and J gave up 4 bases, with 9 bases separating them. There are 14 residues in the CDR3. In germline, CDR1 is ENHRY, CDR2 SYGVKD. The CDR3 bases are TGTGCCATCAGTGAGTCGATGGGACGAGAGACCCAGTACTTC. This encodes CAISESMGRETQYF.

This clonotype came up a few times. The chain recombines TRBV7-9 with TRBJ2-6; no clear D. V lost 3 bases, J lost 0 bases, and 3 bases lay in between. Germline V gene data show CDR1 as SEHNR and CDR2 as FQNEAQ (reference sequence). The CDR3 totals 14 residues. The CDR3 region has the DNA TGTGCCAGCAGCTTGCCCTCTGGGGCCAACGTCCTGACTTTC. Its translation is CASSLPSGANVLTF. The full variable domain, in which reference TRBV7-9 and TRBJ2-6 provide the parts outside the CDR3, is DTGVSQNPRHKITKRGQNVTFRCDPISEHNRLYWYRQTLGQGPEFLTYFQNEAQLEKSRLLSDRFSAERPKGSFSTLEIQRTEQGDSAMYLCASSLPSGANVLTFGAGSRLTVL.

This clonotype was seen a few times. The V gene is TRBV19, the J gene TRBJ2-1; TRBD1 or TRBD2 may be the D gene (6 bases each). V was clipped by 9 bases and J by 3 bases, with 12 bases between them. The CDR3 is 13 amino acids. The germline CDR1 and CDR2 sequences are LNHDA and SQIVND (reference sequence). The CDR3 sequence is CASQGGRYNEQFF. The CDR3 DNA is TGTGCCAGCCAAGGGGGGCGCTACAATGAGCAGTTCTTC.